The T cell receptor beta chain under discussion was sequenced for a study of blood T cell repertoires in COVID-19. Study in general: The analysed material was cDNA or gDNA that came from T cells, B-cell-depleted T cells, or PBMCs.

Using immunoSEQ multiplex PCR, the repertoire was profiled, and TCRdb retains in-frame clones only, with some absent. The sample lists about 47,000 clones; approximately 84% were seen once. The V gene lost 5 bases and the J gene lost 0 bases, with 17 bases spanning the gap. CDR1 is SNHLY and CDR2 is FYNNEI in the germline V gene. This CDR3 contains 17 residues. Source material: peripheral blood. The TCR originated in a man aged 50-60 years with acute or convalescent COVID-19. This sequence joins TRBV2 and TRBJ2-1; no definite D call. CDR3 bases: TGTGCCAGCAGTTACAGTCCAACGGATAGCTCCTACAATGAGCAGTTCTTC. This gives the protein CASSYSPTDSSYNEQFF.